The 18 T cell receptor beta chains presented below share a single source sample, sequenced in a study of control samples from healthy donors and cancer patients. Sequencing used immunoSEQ multiplex PCR; TCRdb keeps in-frame clones, though not all of them. The sample shows about 180,000 clones, 85% to 95% of them seen only once. Material for sequencing was blood. The receptors come from a woman under 30 in good health.

This chain joins TRBV7-9 and TRBJ1-2, with TRBD1 identical over 7 bases. From germline, CDR1 is SEHNR and CDR2 FQNEAQ (reference sequence). After removal of 2 bases from V and 4 bases from J, the junction contained 13 bases not matched to a gene. The CDR3 contains 17 residues. The chain's CDR3 is CASSLRGPGGRTYGYTF. CDR3 bases: TGTGCCAGCAGCTTAAGGGGGCCAGGTGGGAGGACCTATGGCTACACCTTC.

The J gene is TRBJ1-2, the V gene TRBV24-1, with TRBD1 matching 10 bases. This CDR3 is 15 amino acids long. CDR1 is KGHDR, CDR2 SFDVKD, per germline. The J segment lost 5 bases and the V segment lost 3 bases, leaving 5 bases of the junction unmatched. For the CDR3, the DNA is TGTGCCACCAGTGATCCCGGACAGGGGGTTTATGGCTACACCTTC. Protein: CATSDPGQGVYGYTF.

This clone came up once. This chain uses TRBV6-2 or TRBV6-3 with TRBJ1-6, with D possibly being TRBD1 (5 bases). V was cut by 6 bases and J by 6 bases, with 21 bases left in between. Germline lookup yields CDR1 MNHEY and CDR2 SVGEGT. The CDR3 loop spans 17 amino acids. The CDR3 loop is CASSLDPGRVLNSPLHF. The CDR3 coding sequence is TGTGCCAGCAGCCTCGATCCGGGGCGAGTTCTTAATTCACCCCTCCACTTT.

The genes are TRBV7-2 and TRBJ2-1; 10 bases map to TRBD2. Germline CDR1 is SGHTA and CDR2 is FQGNSA. The trim removed 6 bases at V and 5 bases at J, leaving 7 bases unmatched. This CDR3 region has 15 residues. Written as DNA, the CDR3 is TGTGCCAGCAGGACAAATAGCGGGGGGCACAATGAGCAGTTCTTC. Its translation: CASRTNSGGHNEQFF.

The rearrangement uses TRBV5-1 and TRBJ2-2; TRBD2 is a possible D gene (5 bases). This CDR3 has 14 amino acids. The V gene's germline CDR1 is SGHRS and CDR2 YFSETQ. V was shortened by 4 bases and J by 7 bases, with 14 bases between the two germline ends. CDR3 DNA sequence: TGCGCCAGCAGCCGGATACTAGGTAGCGGGGAGCTGTTTTTT. Protein product: CASSRILGSGELFF.

This chain links TRBV7-9 with TRBJ1-3; possible D gene TRBD1, 5 bases. V was trimmed by 11 bases and J by 0 bases, leaving 20 bases between them. Looked up from germline, CDR1 is SEHNR and CDR2 is FQNEAQ (reference sequence). CDR3 length: 16 amino acids. The CDR3 is CAGQNSGPSSGNTIYF. CDR3 DNA sequence: TGTGCCGGACAAAATTCGGGACCGAGCTCTGGAAACACCATATATTTT.

This sequence joins TRBV11-3 and TRBJ2-1; D remains ambiguous. Per germline, CDR1 SGHNT and CDR2 YENEEA. The CDR3 covers 13 residues. Trimming left V 0 bases short and J 7 bases short, with 7 bases between. Here the CDR3 reads CASSLDLGNEQFF. The CDR3 DNA reads as TGTGCCAGCAGCTTAGATCTGGGTAATGAGCAGTTCTTC.

The CDR3: CASSLDSQETQYF. In nucleotides, the CDR3 is TGTGCCAGCAGTCTCGACAGCCAAGAGACCCAGTACTTC. The chain employs TRBV6-5 and TRBJ2-5; D perhaps matches TRBD1 (5 bases). Germline lookup yields CDR1 MNHEY and CDR2 SVGAGI. V gave up 5 bases and J gave up 1 base, with 8 bases separating them. The CDR3 is 13 residues long.

The rearrangement links TRBV6-5 to TRBJ1-3; D gene unclear. CDR1 and CDR2 (germline): MNHEY, SVGAGI. The CDR3 covers 14 residues. The ends were cut back, 2 bases at V and 3 bases at J, with 8 bases in the middle. The CDR3, as DNA: TGTGCCAGCAGTTACGCGGGGAATGGAAACACCATATATTTT. This gives the protein CASSYAGNGNTIYF.

V is TRBV5-1 and J is TRBJ2-1; perhaps D is TRBD1 or TRBD2 (8 bases each). The CDR3 contains 16 residues. Trimming shortened V by 4 bases and J by 6 bases, and 20 bases separated the two germline ends. Germline CDR1 and CDR2: SGHRS and YFSETQ. The CDR3 here is CASSIRGRGGTNEQFF. As DNA, the CDR3 is TGCGCCAGCAGCATCAGGGGGCGCGGGGGGACCAATGAGCAGTTCTTC. Supplemented by reference TRBV5-1 and TRBJ2-1, the full variable domain reads KAGVTQTPRYLIKTRGQQVTLSCSPISGHRSVSWYQQTPGQGLQFLFEYFSETQRNKGNFPGRFSGRQFSNSRSEMNVSTLELGDSALYLCASSIRGRGGTNEQFFGPGTRLTVL.

The chain carries TRBV5-1 and TRBJ2-3; D not certain. CDR1 and CDR2 (germline): SGHRS, YFSETQ. The CDR3 length is 14 residues. The CDR3 spells CASNPTAYTDTQYF. In nucleotides, the CDR3 is TGCGCTTCGAACCCTACTGCCTACACAGATACGCAGTATTTT. Complete variable domain (other parts from reference TRBV5-1 and TRBJ2-3): KAGVTQTPRYLIKTRGQQVTLSCSPISGHRSVSWYQQTPGQGLQFLFEYFSETQRNKGNFPGRFSGRQFSNSRSEMNVSTLELGDSALYLCASNPTAYTDTQYFGPGTRLTVL.

V is TRBV6-5 and J is TRBJ2-5; D is undetermined. Germline V gene lookup returns CDR1 MNHEY and CDR2 SVGAGI. This CDR3 contains 11 residues. V dropped 8 bases and J dropped 3 bases, with 7 bases sitting between them. CDR3 bases: TGTGCCAGCGTAGGAGAAGAGACCCAGTACTTC. This sequence encodes CASVGEETQYF.

The V gene is TRBV5-6, the J gene TRBJ1-1; D call uncertain. The CDR3 runs to 12 residues. CDR1 SGHDT and CDR2 YYEEEE come from the germline V gene. The ends were cut back, 2 bases at V and 0 bases at J, with 2 bases in the middle. The DNA for the CDR3 is TGTGCCAGCAGCTTCATGAACACTGAAGCTTTCTTT. Its translation: CASSFMNTEAFF.

V and J are TRBV7-9 and TRBJ1-1; D is possibly TRBD1 (5 bases). V lost 4 bases to trimming and J lost 10 bases, with 16 bases between them. This CDR3 contains 13 residues. The germline gives CDR1 SEHNR, CDR2 FQNEAQ (reference sequence). The CDR3 loop is CASSSVQGDRAFF. CDR3 sequence (DNA): TGTGCCAGCAGCTCGGTCCAGGGTGATCGAGCTTTCTTT.

The rearrangement uses TRBV19 and TRBJ1-1; TRBD1 matches at 7 bases. CDR3 length: 14 residues. CDR1 is LNHDA and CDR2 is SQIVND in the germline V gene (reference sequence). V lost 6 bases, J lost 1 base, and 5 bases stayed unmatched. In DNA, the CDR3 is TGTGCCAGTAGGGACAGGTTGAGGAACACTGAAGCTTTCTTT. Protein: CASRDRLRNTEAFF.

This clone was observed a single time. Other DNA sequences within the sample encode an identical CDR3. The J gene is TRBJ1-1, the V gene TRBV3-1 (or the pseudogene TRBV3-2); 7 bases line up with TRBD1. The V gene's germline CDR1 is LGHDT and CDR2 YNNKEL (reference sequence). This CDR3 has 15 amino acids. V was pared by 4 bases and J by 3 bases, with 8 bases of the junction left unmatched. CDR3: CASSLKGGAHTEAFF. CDR3 in DNA: TGTGCCAGCAGCCTAAAAGGGGGCGCGCACACTGAAGCTTTCTTT.

V is TRBV24-1 and J is TRBJ1-4; TRBD1 might be the D (5 bases). Trimming cost V 6 bases and J 3 bases, with 7 bases left between them. Germline V gene lookup returns CDR1 KGHDR and CDR2 SFDVKD. There are 13 residues in the CDR3. CDR3 coding DNA: TGTGCCACCAGTCAGGGTCCTAATGAAAAACTGTTTTTT. The encoded protein is CATSQGPNEKLFF.

V gene TRBV4-3 combines with J gene TRBJ2-1; possibly TRBD1 or TRBD2 for D (6 bases each). The ends were cut back, 3 bases at V and 0 bases at J, with 12 bases in the middle. The V gene's germline CDR1 is LGHNA and CDR2 YSLEER. The CDR3 runs to 16 residues. DNA of the CDR3: TGCGCCAGCAGCCAGGGGGGCACCCGCTCCTACAATGAGCAGTTCTTC. Residues: CASSQGGTRSYNEQFF.